The rows below give T cell receptor beta chains drawn from one sample of a study of blood T cell repertoires in COVID-19. Here immunoSEQ multiplex PCR was the method, and the copy in TCRdb shows in-frame clones only, minus some. This table has approximately 100,000 clones, 84% appearing once. The specimen was peripheral blood. These receptors came from a woman aged 60 to 75 with acute or convalescent COVID-19. The CDR3 runs from the conserved cysteine through the conserved F or W. Fields, in order: V gene, J gene, D gene, CDR3 protein. D genes are given only for firm matches.

TRBV5-1	TRBJ2-1	NA	CASSISSSPTEQFF
TRBV12-3/TRBV12-4	TRBJ2-5	NA	CASSLQETQYF
TRBV6-4	TRBJ2-1	NA	CASSESSISYNEQFF
TRBV29-1	TRBJ2-2	TRBD2	CSVGSAGGNTGELFF
TRBV2	TRBJ1-5	NA	CASSDRSNQPQHF
TRBV28	TRBJ1-2	TRBD1	CASSPTARGDIYGYTF
TRBV19	TRBJ1-5	NA	CASSIDRGMHQPQHF
TRBV5-1	TRBJ1-3	NA	CASSLDGGNGNTIYF
TRBV7-9	TRBJ2-7	NA	CASSSKIYEQYF
TRBV27	TRBJ2-5	TRBD2	CASPSGGLGETQYF
TRBV30	TRBJ1-4	TRBD1	CAWSVGTGGTNEKLFF
TRBV19	TRBJ1-6	NA	CASSRAGGADSPLHF
TRBV7-9	TRBJ1-2	TRBD1	CASSRDRERGYTF